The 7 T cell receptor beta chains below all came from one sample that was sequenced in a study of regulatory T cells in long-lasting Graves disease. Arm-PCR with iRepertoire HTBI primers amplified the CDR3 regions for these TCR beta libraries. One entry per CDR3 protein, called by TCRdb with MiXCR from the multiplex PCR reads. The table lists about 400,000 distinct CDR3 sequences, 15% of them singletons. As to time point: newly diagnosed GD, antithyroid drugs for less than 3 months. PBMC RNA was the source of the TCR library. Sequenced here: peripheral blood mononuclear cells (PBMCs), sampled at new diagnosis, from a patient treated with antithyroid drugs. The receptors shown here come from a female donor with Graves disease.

The CDR3 region has the DNA TGTGCCAGCAGTGACTCTCGCACCGAGAGGATTAAAGCAACTAATGAAAAACTGTTTTTT. The encoded protein is CASSDSRTERIKATNEKLFF. The chain joins TRBV6-4 to TRBJ1-4; D uncertain. The CDR3 is made up of 20 amino acids. V was cut by 0 bases and J by 0 bases, with 20 bases left in between. Germline V gene sequence: CDR1 MRHNA, CDR2 SNTAGT.

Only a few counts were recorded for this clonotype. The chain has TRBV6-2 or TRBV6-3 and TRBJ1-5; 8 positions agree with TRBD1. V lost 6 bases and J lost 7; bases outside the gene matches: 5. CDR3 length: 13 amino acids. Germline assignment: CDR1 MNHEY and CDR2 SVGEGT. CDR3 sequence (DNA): TGTGCCAGCAGACCGGGACAGGCCCAGCCCCAGCATTTT. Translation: CASRPGQAQPQHF.

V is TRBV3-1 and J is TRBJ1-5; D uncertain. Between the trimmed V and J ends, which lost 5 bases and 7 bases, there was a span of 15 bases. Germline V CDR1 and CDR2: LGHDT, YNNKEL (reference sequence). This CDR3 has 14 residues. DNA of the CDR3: TGTGCCAGCAGCTACACGCCCGCTCGACAGCCCCAGCATTTT. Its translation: CASSYTPARQPQHF.

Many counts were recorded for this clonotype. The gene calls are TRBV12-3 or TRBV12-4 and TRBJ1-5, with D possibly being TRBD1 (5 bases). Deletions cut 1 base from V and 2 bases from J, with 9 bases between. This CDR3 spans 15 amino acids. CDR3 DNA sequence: TGTGCCAGCAGTTTAGAGGGGCAGCGCAATCAGCCCCAGCATTTT. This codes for CASSLEGQRNQPQHF.

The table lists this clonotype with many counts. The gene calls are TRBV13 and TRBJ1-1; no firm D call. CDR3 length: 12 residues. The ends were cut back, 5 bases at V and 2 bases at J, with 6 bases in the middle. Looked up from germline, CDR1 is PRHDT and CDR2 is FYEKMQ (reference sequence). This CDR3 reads CASSVANTEAFF. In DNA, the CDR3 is TGTGCCAGCAGCGTAGCAAACACTGAAGCTTTCTTT.

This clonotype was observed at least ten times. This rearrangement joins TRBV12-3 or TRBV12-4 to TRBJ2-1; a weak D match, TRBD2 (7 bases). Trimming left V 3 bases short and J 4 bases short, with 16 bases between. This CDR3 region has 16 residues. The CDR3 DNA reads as TGTGCCAGCAGTTTTACGGGGGGCCGCGGTTACAATGAGCAGTTCTTC. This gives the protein CASSFTGGRGYNEQFF.

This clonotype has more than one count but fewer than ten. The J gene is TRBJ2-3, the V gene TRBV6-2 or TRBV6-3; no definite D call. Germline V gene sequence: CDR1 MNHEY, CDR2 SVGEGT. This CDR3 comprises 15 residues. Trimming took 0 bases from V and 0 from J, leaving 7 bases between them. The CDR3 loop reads CASSYSSRSTDTQYF. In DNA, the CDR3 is TGTGCCAGCAGTTACTCTTCCCGGAGCACAGATACGCAGTATTTT.